These 20 T cell receptor beta chains share one sample of origin, sequenced in a study of beta chain features in type 1 diabetes. Expressed TCRB transcripts were sequenced, since all the RNA that had been isolated was reverse transcribed. Here immunoSEQ multiplex PCR was the method, and the copy in TCRdb shows in-frame clones only, minus some. The table has more than 350,000 clones, about an eighth seen once; the top ten hold over 0.035%. Sample: naive CD4+ T cells from blood. The receptors were sampled from a woman younger than 30 in good health.

This chain connects TRBV5-1 to TRBJ2-5; D remains ambiguous. V dropped 2 bases and J dropped 1 base, with 9 bases sitting between them. This CDR3 is 14 amino acids long. The germline gives CDR1 SGHRS, CDR2 YFSETQ. The CDR3 DNA is TGCGCCAGCAGCTTTTCCACCCTCCAAGAGACCCAGTACTTC. Protein sequence: CASSFSTLQETQYF. Full variable domain (missing parts from reference TRBV5-1 and TRBJ2-5): KAGVTQTPRYLIKTRGQQVTLSCSPISGHRSVSWYQQTPGQGLQFLFEYFSETQRNKGNFPGRFSGRQFSNSRSEMNVSTLELGDSALYLCASSFSTLQETQYFGPGTRLLVL.

The rearrangement joins TRBV27 to TRBJ1-2, with TRBD1 matching over 8 bases. There are 12 residues in the CDR3. The germline gives CDR1 MNHEY, CDR2 SMNVEV (reference sequence). J was trimmed by 11 bases and V by 4 bases; bases with no gene match: 6. The CDR3 loop is CASSSSGGAYTF. The CDR3 nucleotides are TGTGCCAGCAGTTCTTCAGGGGGCGCATACACCTTC.

A single count supports this clone. For the CDR3, the DNA is TGCGCCAGCAGCCGAGAGGGACAGGGAAATTCACCCCTCCACTTT. This sequence encodes CASSREGQGNSPLHF. The gene calls are TRBV4-3 and TRBJ1-6, with 9 positions matching TRBD1. In germline, CDR1 is LGHNA, CDR2 YSLEER. Trimming removed 4 bases from V and 7 bases from J; junction bases left unmatched: 5. The CDR3 covers 15 residues.

This clone appeared a few times. The rearrangement joins TRBV7-2 to TRBJ2-3; unclear D gene. V was cut by 1 base and J by 6 bases, with 14 bases left in between. CDR3 length: 15 amino acids. CDR1 and CDR2 (germline): SGHTA, FQGNSA. CDR3 in amino acids: CASSLGSQGWDTQYF. DNA of the CDR3: TGTGCCAGCAGCTTAGGGAGCCAAGGTTGGGATACGCAGTATTTT.

There are a few counts of this clone. The gene calls are TRBV4-1 and TRBJ2-1; the D gene is possibly TRBD1 (6 bases). Germline CDR1 reads MGHRA; CDR2 reads YSYEKL. V was trimmed by 1 base and J by 7 bases, leaving 14 bases between them. The CDR3 is 15 residues long. CDR3 DNA: TGCGCCAGCAGCCAAGGACTCTCTAGGGGGAATGAGCAGTTCTTC. Translation gives CASSQGLSRGNEQFF.

This clone was counted only a few times. The V gene is TRBV29-1, the J gene TRBJ2-5, with 8 bases that match TRBD1. The V gene's germline CDR1 is SQVTM and CDR2 ANQGSEA. CDR3 length equals 15 residues. The trim removed 4 bases at V and 2 bases at J, leaving 9 bases unmatched. The DNA of the CDR3 is TGCAGCGTTGCTTTAGGGACAGGCGATCAAGAGACCCAGTACTTC. It encodes CSVALGTGDQETQYF.

J is TRBJ2-2 and V is TRBV18; 9 positions match TRBD1. Germline V gene sequence: CDR1 KGHSH, CDR2 LQKENI. This CDR3 is built from 15 residues. The trim removed 2 bases at V and 7 bases at J, leaving 5 bases unmatched. The CDR3 protein is CASSPTGTGIGELFF. As DNA, the CDR3 is TGTGCCAGCTCACCAACCGGGACAGGGATCGGGGAGCTGTTTTTT.

The sample holds a few counts of this clone. The chain links TRBV4-2 to TRBJ2-1; tentatively, D is TRBD1 (6 bases). The V gene lost 0 bases and the J gene lost 2 bases, with 14 bases spanning the gap. The CDR3 consists of 17 residues. From germline, CDR1 is LGHNA and CDR2 YNFKEQ. The CDR3 region is CASSQDIPRGAYNEQFF. Written as DNA, the CDR3 is TGTGCCAGCAGCCAAGATATCCCCAGGGGAGCCTACAATGAGCAGTTCTTC.

The chain uses TRBV30 and TRBJ1-5, with D possibly TRBD1 on 5 matching bases. CDR3 length: 12 residues. Trimming left V 5 bases short and J 5 bases short, with 10 bases between. Germline V gives CDR1 GTSNPN, CDR2 SVGIG (reference sequence). CDR3 region: CAWSRGDQPQHF. The CDR3 nucleotides read TGTGCCTGGTCCCGGGGCGATCAGCCCCAGCATTTT. The whole variable domain, remainder taken from reference TRBV30 and TRBJ1-5, is SQTIHQWPATLVQPVGSPLSLECTVEGTSNPNLYWYRQAAGRGLQLLFYSVGIGQISSEVPQNLSASRPQDRQFILSSKKLLLSDSGFYLCAWSRGDQPQHFGDGTRLSIL.

There are a few counts of this clone. J is TRBJ1-2 and V is TRBV15; the match to TRBD1 covers 7 bases. The CDR3 spans 16 residues. Germline CDR1 and CDR2: LNHNV and YYDKDF (reference sequence). Trimming took 6 bases from V and 4 from J; bases not matched to a gene: 14. The CDR3 coding sequence is TGTGCCACCAGGAACCCCTCGACAGGGATGCCCTATGGCTACACCTTC. It yields the protein CATRNPSTGMPYGYTF.

This clone appeared a few times. The V call is TRBV5-1, the J call TRBJ2-5, with 9 bases matching TRBD2. Unmatched junction bases numbered 5, after V lost 0 bases and J lost 5 bases. The CDR3 contains 15 residues. Looked up from germline, CDR1 is SGHRS and CDR2 is YFSETQ. CDR3 bases: TGCGCCAGCAGCTTGGGGGGACTAGCTCGGGAGACCCAGTACTTC. Translated, it gives CASSLGGLARETQYF.

The sample holds a few counts of this clone. V usage is TRBV7-2 and J usage is TRBJ1-1; 8 bases line up with TRBD1. Germline values: CDR1 SGHTA, CDR2 FQGNSA. Germline trimming cut 5 bases from V and 8 bases from J; bases unmatched to any gene: 10. The CDR3 loop spans 14 amino acids. The CDR3 spells CASSTYSGTGEAFF. For the CDR3, the DNA is TGTGCCAGCAGCACCTACTCCGGGACAGGCGAAGCTTTCTTT.

This clone was counted only a few times. The rearrangement links TRBV4-3 to TRBJ1-1, with D possibly matching TRBD1 (5 bases). V was trimmed by 1 base and J by 1 base, leaving 10 bases between them. The germline gives CDR1 LGHNA, CDR2 YSLEER. The CDR3 covers 15 residues. The CDR3 nucleotides are TGCGCCAGCAGCCAAGTTAGGGGCAGGAACACTGAAGCTTTCTTT. Translated: CASSQVRGRNTEAFF.

The chain combines TRBV7-9 with TRBJ2-3; D gene unclear. This CDR3 spans 13 amino acids. V was cut by 3 bases and J by 1 base, with 5 bases left in between. The germline V gene encodes CDR1 SEHNR and CDR2 FQNEAQ (reference sequence). The CDR3 loop is CASSFVGTDTQYF. The CDR3 DNA follows: TGTGCCAGCAGCTTCGTAGGCACAGATACGCAGTATTTT.

The chain couples TRBV7-3 to TRBJ2-1; 9 nucleotides align to TRBD2. The trim removed 3 bases at V and 9 bases at J, leaving 6 bases unmatched. This CDR3 comprises 14 residues. Germline V CDR1 and CDR2: SGHTA, FQGTGA. The CDR3 spells CASSLGPSGAEQFF. As DNA, the CDR3 is TGTGCCAGCAGCTTGGGTCCTAGCGGGGCTGAGCAGTTCTTC.

This clone was recorded a few times. The gene calls are TRBV29-1 and TRBJ2-2, with a possible D match to TRBD1 (5 bases). The CDR3 runs to 14 residues. Germline lookup yields CDR1 SQVTM and CDR2 ANQGSEA. Trimming removed 2 bases at V and 7 bases at J, with 14 bases between. As DNA, the CDR3 is TGCAGCGTTGAAAGGTTCAGGGATGGCGGGGAGCTGTTTTTT. Its translation: CSVERFRDGGELFF.

This clone was counted a few times. The V call is TRBV7-3, the J call TRBJ2-1; 8 bases line up with TRBD2. Trimming took 4 bases from V and 7 from J; bases not matched to a gene: 15. The CDR3 is 17 amino acids. The germline V gene has CDR1 SGHTA and CDR2 FQGTGA. The CDR3: CASSSHIPSGGRNEQFF. In DNA form, the CDR3 reads TGTGCCAGCAGCTCACATATCCCCTCGGGGGGGCGGAATGAGCAGTTCTTC.

J is TRBJ1-2 and V is TRBV30; no clear D gene. CDR3 length: 11 amino acids. Germline V gene lookup returns CDR1 GTSNPN and CDR2 SVGIG (reference sequence). Trimming took 0 bases from V and 8 from J, leaving 7 bases between them. The CDR3 sequence is CAWSVTKGYTF. CDR3 DNA: TGTGCCTGGAGTGTAACGAAGGGCTACACCTTC.

Concerning this clone itself: In the same sample, other DNA sequences code for this CDR3. The chain employs TRBV9 and TRBJ2-1; 7 bases match TRBD2. The germline V gene encodes CDR1 SGDLS and CDR2 YYNGEE. Germline trimming cut 0 bases from V and 3 bases from J; bases unmatched to any gene: 0. CDR3 size: 14 residues. The CDR3 protein is CASSVASGYNEQFF. For the CDR3, the DNA is TGTGCCAGCAGCGTAGCTAGCGGCTACAATGAGCAGTTCTTC.

V usage is TRBV5-1 and J usage is TRBJ1-4; D remains unclear. V dropped 0 bases and J dropped 2 bases, with 11 bases sitting between them. The CDR3 length is 16 residues. Germline V gene sequence: CDR1 SGHRS, CDR2 YFSETQ. CDR3 residues: CASSLASGPTNEKLFF. In DNA form, the CDR3 reads TGCGCCAGCAGCTTGGCGTCCGGACCTACTAATGAAAAACTGTTTTTT.